This paragraph reports one TCR beta chain. As yet, its antigen is unknown. The sample comes from a study of cytomegalovirus exposure and HLA in healthy donors. Whole-study findings and limits: Segments of the TCR beta V type were, in most cases, productive about 90% or about 30% of the time in an earlier analysis.

60 Vbeta and 13 Jbeta primers were used in PCR. Profiling relied on immunoSEQ multiplex PCR, and the TCRdb table lists in-frame clones only, not all of them. The table records 83,000 or so clones, almost 80% of them present only once. The receptor was derived from a female donor in good health and CMV-seronegative. The sequencing input was PBMCs.

The CDR3 bases are TGCGCCAGCAGCCGTACAGGGTCAGGAAACACCATATATTTT. Translated: CASSRTGSGNTIYF. This chain links TRBV4-3 with TRBJ1-3; D might be TRBD1 (6 bases). Looked up from germline, CDR1 is LGHNA and CDR2 is YSLEER. V lost 4 bases and J 4 bases, leaving 11 bases between the germline ends. CDR3 length: 14 residues.